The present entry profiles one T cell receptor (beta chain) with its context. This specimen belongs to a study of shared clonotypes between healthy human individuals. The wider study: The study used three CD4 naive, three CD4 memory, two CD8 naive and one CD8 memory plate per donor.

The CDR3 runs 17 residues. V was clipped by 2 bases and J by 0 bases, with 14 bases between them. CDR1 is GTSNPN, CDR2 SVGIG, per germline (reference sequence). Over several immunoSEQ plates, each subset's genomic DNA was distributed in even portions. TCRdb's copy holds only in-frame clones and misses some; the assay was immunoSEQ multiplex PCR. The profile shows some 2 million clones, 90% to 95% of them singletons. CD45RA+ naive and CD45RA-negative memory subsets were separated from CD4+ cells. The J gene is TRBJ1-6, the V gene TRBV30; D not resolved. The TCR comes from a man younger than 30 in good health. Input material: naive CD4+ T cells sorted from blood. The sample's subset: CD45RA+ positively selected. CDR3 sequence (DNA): TGTGCCTGGAGTACGATGACGGTGAGCTCCTATAATTCACCCCTCCACTTT. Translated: CAWSTMTVSSYNSPLHF. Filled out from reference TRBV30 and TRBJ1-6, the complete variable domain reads SQTIHQWPATLVQPVGSPLSLECTVEGTSNPNLYWYRQAAGRGLQLLFYSVGIGQISSEVPQNLSASRPQDRQFILSSKKLLLSDSGFYLCAWSTMTVSSYNSPLHFGNGTRLTVT.